These 7 T cell receptor beta chains were sequenced from one sample in a study of T cells in Graves' hyperthyroidism and ophthalmopathy. What was amplified from RNA transcripts were TCR beta CDR3 regions. RT-PCR in the first round (using the HTBI primer set) targeted the TCR CDR3. TCRdb reanalysed the multiplex PCR reads using MiXCR and keeps one entry per CDR3 protein. The sample includes 340,000 or so distinct CDR3 sequences, 16% seen only once; the top ten take roughly a third. Input material: blood. The receptors originated from a man aged 30 to 39 with Graves' hyperthyroidism.

The sample holds many counts of this clonotype. Here the CDR3 DNA reads TGTGCCAGCAGTTTATCGGCAGGCCCAGGTGCTGAGCAGTTCTTC. Translating gives CASSLSAGPGAEQFF. This chain connects TRBV27 to TRBJ2-1, with unresolved D. CDR1 is MNHEY, CDR2 SMNVEV, per germline (reference sequence). Trimming shortened V by 0 bases and J by 9 bases, and 15 bases separated the two germline ends. The CDR3 runs 15 residues.

This clonotype was observed many times. The chain uses TRBV18 and TRBJ1-5, with 7 bases matching TRBD1. The germline CDR1 and CDR2 sequences are KGHSH and LQKENI. With V trimmed by 6 bases and J by 3 bases, 5 bases remained unmatched. The CDR3 consists of 14 residues. In nucleotides, the CDR3 is TGTGCCAGCTCCCTGCAGGGGGACAATCAGCCCCAGCATTTT. It specifies CASSLQGDNQPQHF.

This clonotype was found many times. The genes are TRBV20-1 and TRBJ2-3; 8 bases match TRBD2. After removal of 3 bases from V and 6 bases from J, the junction contained 2 bases not matched to a gene. Germline loops: CDR1 DFQATT, CDR2 SNEGSKA (reference sequence). This CDR3 is 12 amino acids long. The CDR3 bases are TGCAGTGCTAGTCTAGCGGGTGATACGCAGTATTTT. It encodes CSASLAGDTQYF.

This clonotype was found many times. The chain joins TRBV28 to TRBJ2-3; D uncertain. Trimming stripped 5 bases from V and 2 bases from J, with 14 bases between. The V gene's germline CDR1 is MDHEN and CDR2 SYDVKM. The length of the CDR3 is 15 residues. Written as DNA, the CDR3 is TGTGCCAGCAGTCCTACGACCCAACTCACAGATACGCAGTATTTT. This gives the protein CASSPTTQLTDTQYF.

This clonotype showed up many times. J is TRBJ2-7 and V is TRBV28; D is perhaps TRBD1 (6 bases). The CDR3 extends over 15 amino acids. Germline V gene data show CDR1 as MDHEN and CDR2 as SYDVKM. V dropped 6 bases and J dropped 5 bases, with 20 bases sitting between them. CDR3 bases: TGTGCCAGCAGCCTTGGCCAGAGGGGGAACAACGAGCAGTACTTC. Translating gives CASSLGQRGNNEQYF. The variable domain in full, completed from reference TRBV28 and TRBJ2-7, reads DVKVTQSSRYLVKRTGEKVFLECVQDMDHENMFWYRQDPGLGLRLIYFSYDVKMKEKGDIPEGYSVSREKKERFSLILESASTNQTSMYLCASSLGQRGNNEQYFGPGTRLTVT.

This clonotype was observed many times. CDR3 sequence reads: CASSSRKGGRVETQYF. The CDR3 nucleotides read TGTGCCAGCAGTTCCCGGAAGGGGGGGCGAGTTGAGACCCAGTACTTC. The J gene is TRBJ2-5, the V gene TRBV28; D may be TRBD2 (7 bases). The CDR3 extends over 16 amino acids. V lost 4 bases to trimming and J lost 5 bases, with 20 bases between them. The V gene's germline CDR1 is MDHEN and CDR2 SYDVKM.

This clonotype was detected ten times or more. As DNA, the CDR3 is TGTGCCAGCTCACCAAGTAGAAAGGGAATGACAGAGACCCAGTACTTC. Translating it yields CASSPSRKGMTETQYF. The chain links TRBV18 to TRBJ2-5; D is undetermined. V lost 2 bases and J 4 bases, leaving 17 bases between the germline ends. CDR1 and CDR2 (germline): KGHSH, LQKENI. This CDR3 is 16 amino acids long.